These 10 T cell receptor beta chains share one sample of origin, sequenced in a study of blood T cell repertoires in COVID-19. Some clones are missing from TCRdb's copy, which holds only in-frame ones; the method was immunoSEQ multiplex PCR. Of 150,000 to 200,000 clones in the sample, about 76% were seen once. The sequencing sample was made of peripheral blood. The receptors were gathered from a middle-aged woman with COVID-19, enrolled during active disease.

This clone appeared once. This rearrangement joins TRBV10-2 to TRBJ1-2; tentatively, D is TRBD1 (6 bases). CDR1 is WSHSY and CDR2 is SAAADI in the germline V gene. Trimming removed 4 bases at V and 10 bases at J, with 13 bases between. This CDR3 comprises 12 residues. For the CDR3, the DNA is TGCGCCAGCAGTGTTGGGGGCGGAGTCTACACCTTC. This encodes CASSVGGGVYTF.

The V call is TRBV2, the J call TRBJ2-3, with 13 positions matching TRBD2. V was clipped by 6 bases and J by 4 bases; unmatched bases: 10. The CDR3 runs to 17 residues. Germline V gene data show CDR1 as SNHLY and CDR2 as FYNNEI. CDR3: CASRGGLAGPAADTQYF. CDR3 coding DNA: TGTGCCAGCAGGGGGGGACTAGCGGGGCCGGCGGCAGATACGCAGTATTTT.

The chain is built from TRBV5-4 and TRBJ2-3; 12 bases agree with TRBD1. The germline V gene encodes CDR1 SGHNT and CDR2 YYREEE (reference sequence). After removal of 2 bases from V and 4 bases from J, the junction contained 2 bases not matched to a gene. The CDR3 length is 15 residues. DNA of the CDR3: TGTGCCAGCAGCTTTGGGACAGGGGGCTCAGATACGCAGTATTTT. Translating gives CASSFGTGGSDTQYF.

The chain links TRBV2 to TRBJ2-5; tentatively, D is TRBD2 (5 bases). Trimming took off 4 bases at V and 3 bases at J, with 6 bases between the two ends. The germline V gene encodes CDR1 SNHLY and CDR2 FYNNEI. The CDR3 length is 12 residues. The CDR3 loop reads CASSASKETQYF. The CDR3 region has the DNA TGTGCCAGCAGTGCTAGCAAAGAGACCCAGTACTTC.

This chain links TRBV10-2 with TRBJ2-3; D is perhaps TRBD2 (7 bases). V lost 7 bases, J lost 2 bases, and 13 bases lay in between. Germline V CDR1 and CDR2: WSHSY, SAAADI. This CDR3 comprises 14 residues. CDR3 nucleotides: TGCGCCAGCAACCTGGGGGGGCTCACAGATACGCAGTATTTT. Translating it yields CASNLGGLTDTQYF.

This clone was counted a few times. J is TRBJ2-3 and V is TRBV2; 8 nucleotides agree with TRBD2. The V and J ends lost 8 bases and 2 bases, in that order; junction bases with no gene match: 6. The CDR3 length is 14 residues. CDR1 and CDR2 from the germline V gene are SNHLY and FYNNEI. The CDR3 nucleotides are TGTGCCAGCGCCGCTAGCGGGCTCACAGATACGCAGTATTTT. Translation gives CASAASGLTDTQYF. Full variable domain (outside the CDR3, taken from reference TRBV2 and TRBJ2-3): EPEVTQTPSHQVTQMGQEVILRCVPISNHLYFYWYRQILGQKVEFLVSFYNNEISEKSEIFDDQFSVERPDGSNFTLKIRSTKLEDSAMYFCASAASGLTDTQYFGPGTRLTVL.

The chain is built from TRBV10-2 and TRBJ2-5; 12 bases map to TRBD1. The CDR3 covers 14 residues. The germline V gene has CDR1 WSHSY and CDR2 SAAADI. Trimming at V came to 6 bases and at J to 5 bases, leaving 4 bases not matched to a gene. Written as DNA, the CDR3 is TGCGCCAGCAGGGGGACAGGGGGCCGGGAGACCCAGTACTTC. This encodes CASRGTGGRETQYF.

The chain is built from TRBV19 and TRBJ1-4, with D maybe TRBD1 (5 bases). The germline gives CDR1 LNHDA, CDR2 SQIVND (reference sequence). V lost 6 bases and J 0 bases, leaving 26 bases between the germline ends. CDR3 length: 20 amino acids. For the CDR3, the DNA is TGTGCCAGTAGCGCCCTATATGGGACGGACTACACCCCAACTAATGAAAAACTGTTTTTT. Translation: CASSALYGTDYTPTNEKLFF.

CDR3: CASRERGSSYNEQFF. In nucleotides, the CDR3 is TGTGCCAGCAGGGAGCGGGGAAGCTCCTACAATGAGCAGTTCTTC. The V call is TRBV4-2, the J call TRBJ2-1; 7 bases line up with TRBD2. The length of the CDR3 is 15 residues. Germline CDR1 reads LGHNA; CDR2 reads YNFKEQ. V was clipped by 6 bases and J by 0 bases; unmatched bases: 5.

This chain links TRBV11-2 with TRBJ2-5; 12 bases are shared with TRBD2. V gave up 3 bases and J gave up 4 bases; unmatched junction bases: 12. This CDR3 contains 18 residues. Germline V gene lookup returns CDR1 SGHAT and CDR2 FQNNGV. The CDR3 coding sequence is TGTGCCAGCAGCTTCACCCTAGCGGGAGGGCTGGGGTTAGAGACCCAGTACTTC. Translated: CASSFTLAGGLGLETQYF.